This entry lists 30 T cell receptor beta chains sequenced from one sample in a study of cytomegalovirus exposure and HLA in healthy donors. PCR amplification relied on 60 Vbeta primers (plus 13 Jbeta primers). Here immunoSEQ multiplex PCR was the method, and the copy in TCRdb shows in-frame clones only, minus some. This table has about 120,000 clones, 81% appearing once. Sequencing was performed on PBMCs. The receptor source for this set is a man between 18 and 29 years old in good health and CMV-seropositive.

The chain has TRBV10-2 and TRBJ2-3, with 13 bases lining up with TRBD2. V lost 7 bases and J lost 7; bases outside the gene matches: 5. Germline V gene data show CDR1 as WSHSY and CDR2 as SAAADI. The CDR3 covers 14 residues. CDR3 in DNA: TGCGCCAGCAAAGGGACTAGCGGGGTTTATACGCAGTATTTT. As protein: CASKGTSGVYTQYF.

The chain combines TRBV19 with TRBJ1-1, with TRBD1 matching over 8 bases. This CDR3 has 16 residues. With V trimmed by 8 bases and J by 0 bases, 11 bases remained unmatched. Germline assignment: CDR1 LNHDA and CDR2 SQIVND (reference sequence). The CDR3 is CASAPRTGILNTEAFF. CDR3 sequence (DNA): TGTGCCAGTGCCCCACGGACAGGGATTTTGAACACTGAAGCTTTCTTT.

The chain uses TRBV29-1 and TRBJ1-1; D gene ambiguous. CDR3 size: 10 residues. CDR1 and CDR2 from the germline V gene are SQVTM and ANQGSEA. The germline V and J ends were trimmed by 6 bases and 6 bases, with 8 bases remaining between them. CDR3 protein: CSVEDAEAFF. The DNA of the CDR3 is TGCAGCGTGGAGGACGCTGAAGCTTTCTTT. The complete variable domain, with remaining parts taken from reference TRBV29-1 and TRBJ1-1, reads SAVISQKPSRDICQRGTSLTIQCQVDSQVTMMFWYRQQPGQSLTLIATANQGSEATYESGFVIDKFPISRPNLTFSTLTVSNMSPEDSSIYLCSVEDAEAFFGQGTRLTVV.

The chain employs TRBV5-4 and TRBJ2-1; 9 bases agree with TRBD2. V lost 4 bases, J lost 4 bases, and 6 bases stayed unmatched. CDR1 and CDR2 from the germline V gene are SGHNT and YYREEE (reference sequence). This CDR3 has 15 residues. CDR3: CASSALAGRYNEQFF. The CDR3 region has the DNA TGTGCCAGCAGCGCCCTAGCGGGGAGATACAATGAGCAGTTCTTC.

The genes are TRBV5-1 and TRBJ1-2, with D possibly being TRBD1 (6 bases). Germline CDR1 is SGHRS and CDR2 is YFSETQ. V was cut by 8 bases and J by 4 bases, with 21 bases left in between. This CDR3 region has 15 residues. The CDR3 loop is CASRSNTGSIYGYTF. The CDR3 nucleotides are TGCGCCAGTCGGTCTAACACAGGGAGTATCTATGGCTACACCTTC.

The CDR3 coding sequence is TGTGCCAGCAGCATACTACCCAGCCACGAGCAGTACTTC. Protein sequence: CASSILPSHEQYF. The chain joins TRBV6-5 to TRBJ2-7; D is unresolved. Germline loops: CDR1 MNHEY, CDR2 SVGAGI. V gave up 6 bases and J gave up 5 bases, with 14 bases separating them. This CDR3 is 13 amino acids long.

The chain links TRBV9 to TRBJ2-1, with TRBD2 matching 9 bases. Germline-derived CDR1 and CDR2 are SGDLS and YYNGEE. The CDR3 is made up of 15 amino acids. J lost 5 bases, V lost 0 bases, and 3 bases had no gene match. The chain's CDR3 is CASSVVAGAHNEQFF. The CDR3 bases are TGTGCCAGCAGCGTAGTAGCGGGGGCGCACAATGAGCAGTTCTTC.

The V and J genes are TRBV7-6 and TRBJ2-5, with TRBD2 matching 9 bases. This CDR3 region has 15 residues. Germline CDR1 reads SGHVS; CDR2 reads FNYEAQ. Unmatched junction bases numbered 2, after V lost 1 base and J lost 2 bases. The CDR3 sequence: CASSLGGRVQETQYF. CDR3 nucleotides: TGTGCCAGCAGCTTAGGCGGGAGGGTGCAAGAGACCCAGTACTTC.

This rearrangement joins TRBV27 to TRBJ2-2; TRBD2 is a possible D gene (7 bases). CDR1 and CDR2 from the germline V gene are MNHEY and SMNVEV (reference sequence). CDR3 length: 17 amino acids. V was clipped by 5 bases and J by 9 bases, with 25 bases between them. The CDR3 here is CASSTVGGGLVFRELFF. The CDR3 coding sequence is TGTGCCAGCAGTACGGTTGGGGGGGGCCTTGTCTTCCGGGAGCTGTTTTTT.

This clone was picked up a small number of times. The rearrangement joins TRBV7-9 to TRBJ1-5; 12 nucleotides agree with TRBD1. The trim removed 9 bases at V and 6 bases at J, leaving 3 bases unmatched. The CDR3 is made up of 13 amino acids. Germline values: CDR1 SEHNR, CDR2 FQNEAQ (reference sequence). The CDR3, as DNA: TGTGCCAGTGGGACAGGGGGCGGTCAGCCCCAGCATTTT. Translated: CASGTGGGQPQHF.

J is TRBJ2-1 and V is TRBV6-1; no firm D call. This CDR3 spans 13 amino acids. Trimming left V 6 bases short and J 2 bases short, with 8 bases between. CDR1 is MNHNS and CDR2 is SASEGT in the germline V gene. The CDR3, as DNA: TGTGCCAGCAGCTCACTACCCTACAATGAGCAGTTCTTC. Translation gives CASSSLPYNEQFF.

This rearrangement joins TRBV7-9 to TRBJ1-1; TRBD1 agrees at 10 bases. V shed 6 bases, J shed 0 bases, and the junction held 13 bases outside the gene matches. The length of the CDR3 is 18 residues. Germline-derived CDR1 and CDR2 are SEHNR and FQNEAQ (reference sequence). This CDR3 reads CASSSRDRGFRMNTEAFF. DNA of the CDR3: TGTGCCAGCAGTTCCCGGGACAGGGGTTTTCGAATGAACACTGAAGCTTTCTTT.

The chain employs TRBV13 and TRBJ1-1; 12 nucleotides align to TRBD1. V trimming: 5 bases; J trimming: 6 bases; junction bases outside the gene matches: 4. Germline V gene sequence: CDR1 PRHDT, CDR2 FYEKMQ (reference sequence). This CDR3 contains 14 residues. The CDR3 bases are TGTGCCAGCAGCCTGGGACAGGGGGCGGCTGAAGCTTTCTTT. This translates into CASSLGQGAAEAFF.

The chain employs TRBV7-2 and TRBJ1-4; 8 bases map to TRBD1. CDR3 length: 15 amino acids. The ends lost 5 bases at V and 4 bases at J; junction bases unmatched: 6. Germline V gives CDR1 SGHTA, CDR2 FQGNSA. DNA for the CDR3: TGTGCCAGCAGCCTTTGGACAGGGCGTAATGAAAAACTGTTTTTT. Protein product: CASSLWTGRNEKLFF.

The chain links TRBV7-9 to TRBJ2-3; 7 nucleotides line up with TRBD2. Trimming removed 2 bases from V and 1 base from J; junction bases left unmatched: 12. CDR1 is SEHNR, CDR2 FQNEAQ, per germline (reference sequence). The CDR3 runs to 18 residues. CDR3 in DNA: TGTGCCAGCAGCTTAATCTCCGGCGCGGGAGCGGGCACAGATACGCAGTATTTT. Protein product: CASSLISGAGAGTDTQYF.

This chain connects TRBV5-6 to TRBJ1-1; a possible D gene is TRBD1 (5 bases). The CDR3 extends over 15 amino acids. V was pared by 2 bases and J by 0 bases, with 11 bases between. From germline, CDR1 is SGHDT and CDR2 YYEEEE. The CDR3 DNA follows: TGTGCCAGCAGCTTCCGACAGTTAATGAACACTGAAGCTTTCTTT. Protein: CASSFRQLMNTEAFF.

The genes are TRBV6-4 and TRBJ1-1; D is ambiguous. Germline assignment: CDR1 MRHNA and CDR2 SNTAGT. The ends were cut back, 6 bases at V and 0 bases at J, with 11 bases in the middle. This CDR3 region has 14 residues. In nucleotides, the CDR3 is TGTGCCAGCAGAACCACAGAGATGAACACTGAAGCTTTCTTT. It specifies CASRTTEMNTEAFF.

The V call is TRBV4-3, the J call TRBJ1-1; a weak D match, TRBD1 (5 bases). The CDR3 has 15 residues. V lost 4 bases and J lost 0, with 12 bases in between. Germline CDR1 LGHNA, CDR2 YSLEER. The CDR3 DNA reads TGCGCCAGCAGCCGAAAGACAGCTATGAACACTGAAGCTTTCTTT. Translated: CASSRKTAMNTEAFF.

The chain joins TRBV30 to TRBJ1-2; weak D call: TRBD1 (6 bases). The CDR3 totals 15 residues. Trimming cost V 3 bases and J 4 bases, with 18 bases left between them. Looked up from germline, CDR1 is GTSNPN and CDR2 is SVGIG (reference sequence). CDR3 sequence: CAWSHTGGAGYGYTF. The CDR3 region has the DNA TGTGCCTGGAGCCACACTGGGGGGGCTGGCTATGGCTACACCTTC.

The chain carries TRBV5-6 and TRBJ2-7; D not certain. Trimming left V 0 bases short and J 2 bases short, with 12 bases between. The CDR3 extends over 15 amino acids. The germline CDR1 and CDR2 sequences are SGHDT and YYEEEE. For the CDR3, the DNA is TGTGCCAGCAGCTTGGGCTTGAAAGAGACCTACGAGCAGTACTTC. This translates into CASSLGLKETYEQYF. Variable domain in full (rest from reference TRBV5-6 and TRBJ2-7): DAGVTQSPTHLIKTRGQQVTLRCSPKSGHDTVSWYQQALGQGPQFIFQYYEEEERQRGNFPDRFSGHQFPNYSSELNVNALLLGDSALYLCASSLGLKETYEQYFGPGTRLTVT.

This clone was seen only once. This chain links TRBV14 with TRBJ1-2; D unresolved. V was shortened by 4 bases and J by 0 bases, with 15 bases between the two germline ends. The CDR3 extends over 16 amino acids. CDR1 and CDR2 from the germline V gene are SGHDN and FVKESK. CDR3 bases: TGTGCCAGCAGCCCAAGATCAGAGCAGGCTAACTATGGCTACACCTTC. Residues: CASSPRSEQANYGYTF.

The chain recombines TRBV6-1 with TRBJ1-3; TRBD1 is a possible D gene (6 bases). CDR3 size: 15 residues. CDR1 is MNHNS, CDR2 SASEGT, per germline. V lost 6 bases, J lost 4 bases, and 16 bases lay in between. CDR3 in amino acids: CASSLGGALGNTIYF. The DNA for the CDR3 is TGTGCCAGCAGCCTCGGGGGGGCCCTGGGAAACACCATATATTTT.

This clone was seen only a few times. The CDR3 spells CASSRAGEAFNEQFF. The CDR3 DNA follows: TGTGCCAGTAGTCGGGCGGGAGAGGCGTTCAATGAGCAGTTCTTC. This chain uses TRBV19 with TRBJ2-1; TRBD2 aligns across 7 bases. Per the germline V gene, CDR1 is LNHDA and CDR2 is SQIVND (reference sequence). The V and J ends lost 5 bases and 6 bases, in that order; junction bases with no gene match: 10. This CDR3 comprises 15 residues.

This clone was counted between two and nine times. The chain combines TRBV7-9 with TRBJ1-1, with 9 positions matching TRBD1. V was clipped by 5 bases and J by 8 bases; unmatched bases: 15. The CDR3 has 16 residues. CDR1 and CDR2 from the germline V gene are SEHNR and FQNEAQ (reference sequence). The CDR3 sequence is CASSPNFREGTGEAFF. The CDR3 coding sequence is TGTGCCAGCAGCCCCAACTTTAGGGAGGGGACAGGGGAAGCTTTCTTT.

The chain carries TRBV5-1 and TRBJ1-5; D is possibly TRBD1 (5 bases). This CDR3 contains 16 residues. Germline CDR1 is SGHRS and CDR2 is YFSETQ. The V end lost 2 bases, the J end lost 0 bases, and 12 bases lay between the germline ends. The CDR3 loop reads CASSLHRTHSNQPQHF. The CDR3, as DNA: TGCGCCAGCAGCTTACACAGGACCCATAGCAATCAGCCCCAGCATTTT.

The genes are TRBV4-1 and TRBJ2-4; D gene unclear. V shed 2 bases and J shed 16 bases, with 15 bases lying between them. CDR3 length: 12 residues. Germline values: CDR1 MGHRA, CDR2 YSYEKL. The CDR3 region is CASSQPNTPLYF. CDR3 coding DNA: TGCGCCAGCAGCCAACCCAACACCCCATTATACTTC.

CDR3 in DNA: TGCAGCGTGGGGGGACTAGCGGGAGCAGATACGCAGTATTTT. It translates to CSVGGLAGADTQYF. This sequence joins TRBV29-1 and TRBJ2-3; 14 nucleotides match TRBD2. CDR3 length: 14 amino acids. Germline V gives CDR1 SQVTM, CDR2 ANQGSEA. J lost 4 bases, V lost 6 bases, and 3 bases had no gene match.

The sample holds many counts of this clone. CDR3 in DNA: TGTGCCAGCGGACAGTCTGGGGAGACGAAGATTCTCCCCACAAACATTCAGTACTTC. The encoded protein is CASGQSGETKILPTNIQYF. The chain recombines TRBV2 with TRBJ2-4; tentatively, D is TRBD1 (6 bases). The V gene lost 8 bases and the J gene lost 6 bases, with 32 bases spanning the gap. The germline V gene encodes CDR1 SNHLY and CDR2 FYNNEI. There are 19 residues in the CDR3.

The chain links TRBV6-4 to TRBJ2-1; 13 bases match TRBD2. V gave up 4 bases and J gave up 9 bases; unmatched junction bases: 6. The CDR3 loop spans 15 amino acids. Germline V CDR1 and CDR2: MRHNA, SNTAGT. The CDR3 protein is CASSGLAGGRTEQFF. CDR3 bases: TGTGCCAGCAGTGGACTAGCGGGAGGTAGGACTGAGCAGTTCTTC.

The chain links TRBV7-6 to TRBJ2-5, with D perhaps TRBD2 (6 bases). CDR1 is SGHVS, CDR2 FNYEAQ, per germline. This CDR3 comprises 14 residues. Trimming shortened V by 2 bases and J by 2 bases, and 9 bases separated the two germline ends. CDR3 sequence (DNA): TGTGCCAGCAGCTTACTAGCGATACAAGAGACCCAGTACTTC. It specifies CASSLLAIQETQYF.